The entry below describes one T cell receptor beta chain. Samples were assayed with immunoSEQ v3.0 at survey level. This table comes from immunoSEQ multiplex PCR, and its TCRdb copy is limited to in-frame clones, with some not included. The sample has almost 30,000 clones; about 93% are singletons. The sample comes from a study of long-term antiretroviral therapy in people with HIV. Looked up from germline, CDR1 is SGHTA and CDR2 is FQGNSA. CDR3 length: 15 residues. J gave up 2 bases and V 5 bases, and 4 bases lay outside the gene matches. This sample comprised unsorted PBMCs, obtained approximately 6.3 years after starting antiretroviral therapy. The sequence derives from a woman between 40 and 50 years old with HIV. This chain connects TRBV7-2 to TRBJ2-7; 12 bases match TRBD2. CDR3 nucleotides: TGTGCCAGCAGCCTAGGACTAGCGGGGACCTACGAGCAGTACTTC. This translates into CASSLGLAGTYEQYF.